A single sample gave rise to the 25 T cell receptor beta chains below, sequenced in a study of blood T cell repertoires in COVID-19. Clones were read by immunoSEQ multiplex PCR, and TCRdb kept only the in-frame ones, dropping some. The top ten hold about an eighth of the sample, which has roughly 160,000 clones, over 70% seen once. Specimen: PBMCs or T cells enriched from blood (not recorded which). All receptors derive from an older woman who had recovered from COVID-19.

V gene TRBV28 combines with J gene TRBJ1-2; 10 bases agree with TRBD1. V shed 7 bases, J shed 2 bases, and the junction held 7 bases outside the gene matches. CDR1 MDHEN and CDR2 SYDVKM come from the germline V gene. The CDR3 is 15 residues long. The DNA for the CDR3 is TGTGCCAGCACCACAAGGACAGGGGGGAACTATGGCTACACCTTC. It encodes CASTTRTGGNYGYTF.

This chain joins TRBV7-9 and TRBJ2-5; 11 bases match TRBD2. V shed 0 bases and J 1 base; nucleotides not matched to a gene: 1. The germline V gene encodes CDR1 SEHNR and CDR2 FQNEAQ (reference sequence). The CDR3 covers 16 residues. In DNA form, the CDR3 reads TGTGCCAGCAGCTTAGCTAGCGGGAGGGCCCAAGAGACCCAGTACTTC. Translating gives CASSLASGRAQETQYF.

This chain links TRBV9 with TRBJ2-5; 7 bases map to TRBD2. CDR3 length: 18 amino acids. V dropped 0 bases and J dropped 3; count of bases not matched to a gene: 14. In germline, CDR1 is SGDLS, CDR2 YYNGEE. In DNA form, the CDR3 reads TGTGCCAGCAGCGTAGGTGGTTGGGGGGGGTCTCCCGAAGAGACCCAGTACTTC. The encoded protein is CASSVGGWGGSPEETQYF.

The V gene is TRBV27, the J gene TRBJ1-2, with D tentatively TRBD1 (5 bases). The CDR3 sequence is 16 residues long. CDR1 and CDR2 (germline): MNHEY, SMNVEV (reference sequence). Trimming cost V 3 bases and J 4 bases, with 18 bases left between them. CDR3 nucleotides: TGTGCCAGCAGTTTTAATTTTAGACAGAGTGGCTATGGCTACACCTTC. Protein product: CASSFNFRQSGYGYTF.

This chain joins TRBV2 and TRBJ2-4; TRBD2 matches at 9 bases. Germline V gene lookup returns CDR1 SNHLY and CDR2 FYNNEI. J was trimmed by 6 bases and V by 3 bases; bases with no gene match: 15. CDR3 size: 18 residues. The CDR3 region has the DNA TGTGCCAGCAGTGACGCGACCGGGACTAGCCGCTTTAGAAACATTCAGTACTTC. Translating it yields CASSDATGTSRFRNIQYF.

This clone turned up a few times. J is TRBJ2-7 and V is TRBV7-9; D possibly corresponds to TRBD1 (6 bases). Trimming stripped 5 bases from V and 0 bases from J, with 14 bases between. The germline V gene encodes CDR1 SEHNR and CDR2 FQNEAQ (reference sequence). This CDR3 is 15 amino acids long. The CDR3 is CASSQPGQPSYEQYF. The DNA for the CDR3 is TGTGCCAGCAGCCAACCTGGACAGCCCTCCTACGAGCAGTACTTC.

The V and J genes are TRBV9 and TRBJ1-1; D uncertain. CDR1 and CDR2 from the germline V gene are SGDLS and YYNGEE. Trimming cost V 0 bases and J 5 bases, with 11 bases left between them. The CDR3 runs to 14 residues. CDR3 in DNA: TGTGCCAGCAGCGTAGCCGGGTTCGGGACTGAAGCTTTCTTT. Translated, it gives CASSVAGFGTEAFF.

The chain links TRBV7-9 to TRBJ2-7; 9 bases line up with TRBD2. V was clipped by 5 bases and J by 3 bases; unmatched bases: 14. CDR1 and CDR2 from the germline V gene are SEHNR and FQNEAQ (reference sequence). The CDR3 covers 17 residues. CDR3 sequence: CASSPGGGGPAFYEQYF. Written as DNA, the CDR3 is TGTGCCAGCAGCCCCGGCGGGGGGGGGCCGGCGTTCTACGAGCAGTACTTC. The whole variable domain, filled in from reference TRBV7-9 and TRBJ2-7, reads DTGVSQNPRHKITKRGQNVTFRCDPISEHNRLYWYRQTLGQGPEFLTYFQNEAQLEKSRLLSDRFSAERPKGSFSTLEIQRTEQGDSAMYLCASSPGGGGPAFYEQYFGPGTRLTVT.

This clone was counted a few times. The chain joins TRBV28 to TRBJ1-5; maybe TRBD1 (5 bases). The CDR3 has 16 amino acids. The ends were cut back, 2 bases at V and 0 bases at J, with 11 bases in the middle. Germline V lookup: CDR1 MDHEN, CDR2 SYDVKM. The CDR3 loop reads CASSLHRRLSNQPQHF. DNA of the CDR3: TGTGCCAGCAGTTTACACAGGAGACTTAGCAATCAGCCCCAGCATTTT.

This sequence joins TRBV5-6 and TRBJ1-2, with 11 bases aligning to TRBD1. V was clipped by 4 bases and J by 4 bases; unmatched bases: 6. The V gene's germline CDR1 is SGHDT and CDR2 YYEEEE. CDR3 length: 15 amino acids. CDR3: CASSRRDRGSYGYTF. The CDR3 DNA is TGTGCCAGCAGCCGCCGGGACAGGGGGTCCTATGGCTACACCTTC.

This chain joins TRBV5-1 and TRBJ2-3; the D gene is possibly TRBD1 (6 bases). Germline V lookup: CDR1 SGHRS, CDR2 YFSETQ. The CDR3 totals 16 residues. V was shortened by 0 bases and J by 6 bases, with 17 bases between the two germline ends. The CDR3 DNA follows: TGCGCCAGCAGCTTGGGGACAGCCAAATTTGGTGATACGCAGTATTTT. Translated, it gives CASSLGTAKFGDTQYF.

V and J are TRBV19 and TRBJ1-2; tentatively, D is TRBD1 (5 bases). Trimming removed 1 base from V and 8 bases from J, with 8 bases in between. From germline, CDR1 is LNHDA and CDR2 SQIVND (reference sequence). This CDR3 region has 12 residues. CDR3 region: CASSIGGGGYTF. CDR3 nucleotides: TGTGCCAGTAGTATAGGGGGCGGAGGCTACACCTTC.

The chain carries TRBV5-5 and TRBJ2-3; 13 bases fit TRBD2. Unmatched junction bases numbered 4, after V lost 0 bases and J lost 0 bases. Germline CDR1 SGHKS, CDR2 YYEKEE (reference sequence). This CDR3 has 18 amino acids. In DNA, the CDR3 is TGTGCCAGCAGCTTGGAACTAGCGGGAGGGCCTAGCACAGATACGCAGTATTTT. It yields the protein CASSLELAGGPSTDTQYF.

The chain uses TRBV5-1 and TRBJ2-3; tentative D call: TRBD2 (6 bases). The V gene lost 7 bases and the J gene lost 4 bases, with 16 bases spanning the gap. Germline-derived CDR1 and CDR2 are SGHRS and YFSETQ. The CDR3 spans 14 residues. As DNA, the CDR3 is TGCGCCAGCTCGTTGGGGGGTATCGCAGATACGCAGTATTTT. Its translation is CASSLGGIADTQYF.

The chain uses TRBV4-1 and TRBJ1-6, with unresolved D. V lost 5 bases to trimming and J lost 0 bases, with 17 bases between them. In germline, CDR1 is MGHRA, CDR2 YSYEKL. The CDR3 has 18 residues. CDR3 protein: CASSSRPKRVSYNSPLHF. CDR3 DNA sequence: TGCGCCAGCAGCTCTCGACCCAAGAGGGTCTCCTATAATTCACCCCTCCACTTT.

The rearrangement uses TRBV3-1 (or the pseudogene TRBV3-2) and TRBJ2-7; D remains unclear. Trimming removed 0 bases at V and 8 bases at J, with 14 bases between. Germline CDR1 reads LGHDT; CDR2 reads YNNKEL (reference sequence). The CDR3 contains 14 residues. In nucleotides, the CDR3 is TGTGCCAGCAGCCAAGAGGCAGGCCTCCAGAAGCAGTACTTC. Encoded protein: CASSQEAGLQKQYF.

The CDR3 region is CASGLVTGDRANYGYTF. The CDR3 DNA reads TGTGCTAGTGGTTTGGTAACGGGGGACAGGGCTAACTATGGCTACACCTTC. V and J are TRBV12-5 and TRBJ1-2, with 9 bases that match TRBD1. There are 17 residues in the CDR3. The V segment lost 0 bases and the J segment 0 bases; nucleotides outside the gene matches: 5. Germline V gene lookup returns CDR1 LGHNT and CDR2 FRNRAP. The full variable domain, in which reference TRBV12-5 and TRBJ1-2 provide the parts outside the CDR3, is DARVTQTPRHKVTEMGQEVTMRCQPILGHNTVFWYRQTMMQGLELLAYFRNRAPLDDSGMPKDRFSAEMPDATLATLKIQPSEPRDSAVYFCASGLVTGDRANYGYTFGSGTRLTVV.

CDR3 DNA: TGTGCCAGCAGCCAAGGTGCCGGGTCCCTCACAGATACGCAGTATTTT. This sequence encodes CASSQGAGSLTDTQYF. V is TRBV3-1 (or the pseudogene TRBV3-2) and J is TRBJ2-3, with D uncertain. The CDR3 spans 16 residues. CDR1 is LGHDT and CDR2 is YNNKEL in the germline V gene (reference sequence). The V and J ends lost 1 base and 2 bases respectively, with 13 bases between them.

V and J are TRBV18 and TRBJ1-2; 9 bases match TRBD1. V lost 5 bases and J lost 4; bases outside the gene matches: 5. Germline V gene data show CDR1 as KGHSH and CDR2 as LQKENI. This CDR3 region has 14 residues. The CDR3 sequence: CASSLDRGRYGYTF. CDR3 coding DNA: TGTGCCAGCTCATTGGACAGGGGCCGCTATGGCTACACCTTC. The whole variable domain, filled in from reference TRBV18 and TRBJ1-2, reads NAGVMQNPRHLVRRRGQEARLRCSPMKGHSHVYWYRQLPEEGLKFMVYLQKENIIDESGMPKERFSAEFPKEGPSILRIQQVVRGDSAAYFCASSLDRGRYGYTFGSGTRLTVV.

This clone has just one count. The J gene is TRBJ1-2, the V gene TRBV19; D is perhaps TRBD1 (5 bases). CDR1 is LNHDA, CDR2 SQIVND, per germline (reference sequence). V shed 8 bases and J shed 0 bases, with 7 bases lying between them. This CDR3 is built from 12 residues. The CDR3 spells CASSRANYGYTF. The CDR3 DNA is TGTGCCAGTTCCAGGGCTAACTATGGCTACACCTTC.

This clone was observed a handful of times. J is TRBJ2-7 and V is TRBV28; 9 bases are a match to TRBD1. The CDR3 length is 17 residues. V was clipped by 4 bases and J by 5 bases; unmatched bases: 15. Germline V gives CDR1 MDHEN, CDR2 SYDVKM. The CDR3 sequence: CASSSPATGTGNHEQYF. DNA of the CDR3: TGTGCCAGCAGTTCTCCTGCAACCGGGACAGGGAATCACGAGCAGTACTTC.

V gene TRBV27 combines with J gene TRBJ1-4; perhaps TRBD1 as D (6 bases). The V gene lost 6 bases and the J gene lost 10 bases, with 21 bases spanning the gap. The CDR3 spans 15 residues. CDR1 and CDR2 from the germline V gene are MNHEY and SMNVEV (reference sequence). The CDR3 DNA is TGTGCCAGCAGAGGGGGGGGCGCGACGGGTGGAAAACTGTTTTTT. Protein: CASRGGGATGGKLFF.

The chain is built from TRBV29-1 and TRBJ1-2; TRBD1 is a possible D gene (6 bases). Germline lookup yields CDR1 SQVTM and CDR2 ANQGSEA. This CDR3 spans 12 amino acids. V was pared by 4 bases and J by 4 bases, with 10 bases between. Here the CDR3 DNA reads TGCAGCGTTGGGGGGCTACCCTATGGCTACACCTTC. Protein sequence: CSVGGLPYGYTF.

The genes are TRBV7-8 and TRBJ2-7; no clear D gene. The V gene's germline CDR1 is SGHVS and CDR2 FQNEAQ. The CDR3 runs to 13 residues. V gave up 0 bases and J gave up 6 bases, with 9 bases separating them. The CDR3 region has the DNA TGTGCCAGCAGCTTAGCGGGCGCCCCCGAGCAGTACTTC. It codes for CASSLAGAPEQYF. The full variable domain, in which reference TRBV7-8 and TRBJ2-7 provide the parts outside the CDR3, is GAGVSQSPRYKVAKRGQDVALRCDPISGHVSLFWYQQALGQGPEFLTYFQNEAQLDKSGLPSDRFFAERPEGSVSTLKIQRTQQEDSAVYLCASSLAGAPEQYFGPGTRLTVT.

The chain employs TRBV6-1 and TRBJ1-2; tentative D call: TRBD1 (6 bases). Germline values: CDR1 MNHNS, CDR2 SASEGT. V lost 3 bases and J 6 bases, leaving 8 bases between the germline ends. There are 12 residues in the CDR3. The CDR3 here is CASSEGAHGYTF. CDR3 DNA: TGTGCCAGCAGTGAGGGGGCGCATGGCTACACCTTC.